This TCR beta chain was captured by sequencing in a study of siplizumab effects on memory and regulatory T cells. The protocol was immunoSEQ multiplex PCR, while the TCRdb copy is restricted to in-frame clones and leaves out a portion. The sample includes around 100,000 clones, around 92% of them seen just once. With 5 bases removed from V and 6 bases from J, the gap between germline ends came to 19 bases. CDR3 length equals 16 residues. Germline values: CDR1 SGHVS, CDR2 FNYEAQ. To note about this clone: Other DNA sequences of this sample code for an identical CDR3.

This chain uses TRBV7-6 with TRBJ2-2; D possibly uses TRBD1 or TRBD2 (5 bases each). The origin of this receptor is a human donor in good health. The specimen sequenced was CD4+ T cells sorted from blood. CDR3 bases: TGTGCCAGCAGCCCCGGGACCAGCCGTCGCTCCGGGGAGCTGTTTTTT. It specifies CASSPGTSRRSGELFF.